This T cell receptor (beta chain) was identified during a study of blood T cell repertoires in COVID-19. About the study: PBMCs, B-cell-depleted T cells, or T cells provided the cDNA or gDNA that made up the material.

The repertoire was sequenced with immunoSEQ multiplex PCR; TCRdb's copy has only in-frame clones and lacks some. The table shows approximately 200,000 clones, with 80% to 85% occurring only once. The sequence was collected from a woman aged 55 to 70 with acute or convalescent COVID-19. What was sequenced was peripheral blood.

CDR3 sequence (DNA): TGTGCCAGCAGTGATCCCCCCGGGACAGCGATTTACGAGCAGTACTTC. Protein: CASSDPPGTAIYEQYF. The chain links TRBV2 to TRBJ2-7; 7 nucleotides match TRBD1. Germline V gene sequence: CDR1 SNHLY, CDR2 FYNNEI. V lost 3 bases to trimming and J lost 4 bases; unmatched junction nucleotides: 12. The CDR3 covers 16 residues.